This T cell receptor (beta chain) was sequenced in a study of CD8 T cells in Susac syndrome. Sequencing of TCR beta drew on CD8+ and CD4+ T cells from blood. TEMRA cells underwent FACS enrichment and CD8+ and CD4+ T cells underwent negative isolation. Comment on this clonotype: The junction differs from germline at one of its ends, possibly a read error.

A quantity of about 0.5 to 1 ug RNA underwent reverse transcription using random hexamers. The immunoSEQ assay covered 54 Vbeta and 13 Jbeta segments for CDR3. From the immunoSEQ multiplex PCR reads, TCRdb called clonotypes with MiXCR, one entry per CDR3 protein. This sample has roughly 160,000 distinct CDR3 sequences; around 94% occur once, and the top ten carry around 0.14%. The TCR originated in a human donor in good health. Sequenced material: CD4+ T cells from PBMCs.

CDR3 nucleotide sequence: TGTACCAGCAGTGAGGCCGGGACTAGCGTCTACAATGAGCAGTTCTTC. This encodes CTSSEAGTSVYNEQFF. The chain carries TRBV25-1 and TRBJ2-1; 10 nucleotides line up with TRBD2. The CDR3 runs 16 residues. The germline V gene encodes CDR1 MGHDK and CDR2 SYGVNS.